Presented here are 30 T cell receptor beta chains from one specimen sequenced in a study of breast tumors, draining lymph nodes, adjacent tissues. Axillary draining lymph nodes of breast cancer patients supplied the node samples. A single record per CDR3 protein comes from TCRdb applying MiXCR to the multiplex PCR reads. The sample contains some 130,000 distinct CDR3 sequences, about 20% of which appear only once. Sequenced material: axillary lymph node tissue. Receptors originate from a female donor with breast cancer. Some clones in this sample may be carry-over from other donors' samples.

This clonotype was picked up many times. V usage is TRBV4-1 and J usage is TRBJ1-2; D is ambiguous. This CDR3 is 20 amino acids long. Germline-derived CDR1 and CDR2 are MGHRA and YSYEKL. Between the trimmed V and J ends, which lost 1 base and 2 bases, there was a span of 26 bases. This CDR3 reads CASSQAPTQPREPLNYGYTF. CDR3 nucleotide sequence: TGCGCCAGCAGCCAAGCCCCTACCCAGCCTAGGGAGCCTCTCAACTATGGCTACACCTTC.

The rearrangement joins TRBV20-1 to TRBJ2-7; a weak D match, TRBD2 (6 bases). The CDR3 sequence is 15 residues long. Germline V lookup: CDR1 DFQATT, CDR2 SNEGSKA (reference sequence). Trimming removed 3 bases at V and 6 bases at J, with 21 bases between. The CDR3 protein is CSASVPAGMAREQYF. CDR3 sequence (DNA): TGCAGTGCTAGTGTCCCGGCGGGAATGGCCCGCGAGCAGTACTTC.

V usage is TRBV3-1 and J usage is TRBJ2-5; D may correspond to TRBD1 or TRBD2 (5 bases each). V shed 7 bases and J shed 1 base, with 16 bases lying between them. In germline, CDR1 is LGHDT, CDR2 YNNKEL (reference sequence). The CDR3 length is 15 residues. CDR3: CASIMRGGIQETQYF. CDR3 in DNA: TGTGCCAGCATTATGAGGGGCGGAATCCAAGAGACCCAGTACTTC.

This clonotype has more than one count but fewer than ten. The CDR3 spells CASSILGGGNYGYTF. In DNA form, the CDR3 reads TGTGCCAGTAGTATTCTTGGTGGGGGTAACTATGGCTACACCTTC. The chain joins TRBV19 to TRBJ1-2; D may be TRBD1 (5 bases). The CDR3 extends over 15 amino acids. Per germline, CDR1 LNHDA and CDR2 SQIVND (reference sequence). Trimming removed 3 bases from V and 1 base from J, with 12 bases in between.

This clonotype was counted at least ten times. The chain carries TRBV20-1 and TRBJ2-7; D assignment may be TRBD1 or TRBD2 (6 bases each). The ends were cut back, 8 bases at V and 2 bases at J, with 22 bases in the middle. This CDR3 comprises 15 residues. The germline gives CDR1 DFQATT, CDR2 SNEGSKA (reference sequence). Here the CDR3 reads CSSTSRGANAYEQYF. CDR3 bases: TGCAGTTCCACCTCTAGGGGGGCAAACGCCTACGAGCAGTACTTC.

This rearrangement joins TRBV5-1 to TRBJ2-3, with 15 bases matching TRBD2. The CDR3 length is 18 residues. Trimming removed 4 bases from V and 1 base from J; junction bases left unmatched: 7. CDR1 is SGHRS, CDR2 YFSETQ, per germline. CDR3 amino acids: CASSGLAGGVWGTDTQYF. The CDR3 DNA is TGCGCCAGCAGCGGACTAGCGGGGGGGGTATGGGGCACAGATACGCAGTATTTT.

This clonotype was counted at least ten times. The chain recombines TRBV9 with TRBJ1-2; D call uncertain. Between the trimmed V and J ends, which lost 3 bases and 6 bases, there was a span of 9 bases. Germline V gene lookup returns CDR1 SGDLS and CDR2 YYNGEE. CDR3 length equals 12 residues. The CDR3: CASSASGDGYTF. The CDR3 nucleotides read TGTGCCAGCAGCGCGTCCGGAGATGGCTACACCTTC.

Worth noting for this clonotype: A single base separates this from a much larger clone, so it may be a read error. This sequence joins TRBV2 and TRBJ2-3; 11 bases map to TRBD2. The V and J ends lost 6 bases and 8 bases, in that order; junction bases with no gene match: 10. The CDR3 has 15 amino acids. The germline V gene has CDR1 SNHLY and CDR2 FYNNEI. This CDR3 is CASSATSGDVGTQYF. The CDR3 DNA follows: TGTGCCAGCAGCGCGACTAGCGGGGATGTAGGTACGCAGTATTTT.

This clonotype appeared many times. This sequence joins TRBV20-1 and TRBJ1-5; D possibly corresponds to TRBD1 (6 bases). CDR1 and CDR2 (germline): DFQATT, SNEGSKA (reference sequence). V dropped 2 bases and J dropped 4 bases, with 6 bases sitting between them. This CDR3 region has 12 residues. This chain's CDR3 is CSARQGNQPQHF. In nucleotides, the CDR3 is TGCAGTGCTAGACAGGGGAATCAGCCCCAGCATTTT.

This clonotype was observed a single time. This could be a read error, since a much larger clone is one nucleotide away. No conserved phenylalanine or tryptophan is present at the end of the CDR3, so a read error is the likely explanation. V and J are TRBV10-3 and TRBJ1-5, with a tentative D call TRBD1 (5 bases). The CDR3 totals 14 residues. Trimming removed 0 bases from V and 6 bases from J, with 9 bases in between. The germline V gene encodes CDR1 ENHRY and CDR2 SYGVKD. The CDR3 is CAISESGASQPQHC. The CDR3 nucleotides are TGTGCCATCAGTGAGTCAGGGGCAAGTCAGCCCCAGCATTGT.

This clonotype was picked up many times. This CDR3 is CASSLETGGHGYTF. CDR3 nucleotide sequence: TGCGCCAGCAGCTTGGAGACAGGGGGCCATGGCTACACCTTC. V gene TRBV5-1 combines with J gene TRBJ1-2; 10 bases are a match to TRBD1. The CDR3 has 14 residues. In germline, CDR1 is SGHRS, CDR2 YFSETQ. V trimming: 0 bases; J trimming: 6 bases; junction bases outside the gene matches: 2. Together with reference TRBV5-1 and TRBJ1-2, the CDR3 gives the full variable domain: KAGVTQTPRYLIKTRGQQVTLSCSPISGHRSVSWYQQTPGQGLQFLFEYFSETQRNKGNFPGRFSGRQFSNSRSEMNVSTLELGDSALYLCASSLETGGHGYTFGSGTRLTVV.

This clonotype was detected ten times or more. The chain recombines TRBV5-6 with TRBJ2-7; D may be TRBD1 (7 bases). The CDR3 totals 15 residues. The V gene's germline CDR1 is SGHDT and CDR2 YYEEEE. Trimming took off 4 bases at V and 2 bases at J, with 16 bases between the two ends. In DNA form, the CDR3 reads TGTGCCAGCAGCCGTAATGGCGGGACAGCCTACGAGCAGTACTTC. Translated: CASSRNGGTAYEQYF.

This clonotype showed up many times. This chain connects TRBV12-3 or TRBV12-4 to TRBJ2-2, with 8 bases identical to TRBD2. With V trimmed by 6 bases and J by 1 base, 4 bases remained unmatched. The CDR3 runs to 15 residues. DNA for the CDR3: TGTGCCAGCAGAAAAAGCGGGGGGAACACCGGGGAGCTGTTTTTT. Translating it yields CASRKSGGNTGELFF.

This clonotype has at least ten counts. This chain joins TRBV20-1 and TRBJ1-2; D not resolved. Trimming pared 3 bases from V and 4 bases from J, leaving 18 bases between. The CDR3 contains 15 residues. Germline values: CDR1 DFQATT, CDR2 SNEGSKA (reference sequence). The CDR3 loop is CSASVGGQSFYGYTF. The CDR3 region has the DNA TGCAGTGCTAGTGTCGGTGGGCAGTCTTTCTATGGCTACACCTTC.

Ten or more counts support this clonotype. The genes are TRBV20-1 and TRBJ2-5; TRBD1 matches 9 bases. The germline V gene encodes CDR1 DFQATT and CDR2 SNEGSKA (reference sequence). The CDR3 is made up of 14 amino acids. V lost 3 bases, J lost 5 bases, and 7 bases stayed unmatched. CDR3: CSARATGGVETQYF. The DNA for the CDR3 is TGCAGTGCTAGGGCTACAGGGGGCGTGGAGACCCAGTACTTC.

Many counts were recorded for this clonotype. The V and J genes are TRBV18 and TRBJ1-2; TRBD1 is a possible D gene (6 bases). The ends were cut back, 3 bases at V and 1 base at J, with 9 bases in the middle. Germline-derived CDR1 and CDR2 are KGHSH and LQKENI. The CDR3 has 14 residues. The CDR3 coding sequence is TGTGCCAGCTCACCGACAGGTGATAACTATGGCTACACCTTC. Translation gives CASSPTGDNYGYTF.

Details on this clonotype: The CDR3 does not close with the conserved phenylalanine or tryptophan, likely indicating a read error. The DNA for the CDR3 is TGTGCCAGCTCACCGTCGATTACAGGGGATACGCAGTATCCT. Translating it yields CASSPSITGDTQYP. This chain links TRBV18 with TRBJ2-3; TRBD1 might be the D (6 bases). V shed 3 bases and J shed 6 bases, with 13 bases lying between them. The CDR3 is 14 residues long. The germline CDR1 and CDR2 sequences are KGHSH and LQKENI.

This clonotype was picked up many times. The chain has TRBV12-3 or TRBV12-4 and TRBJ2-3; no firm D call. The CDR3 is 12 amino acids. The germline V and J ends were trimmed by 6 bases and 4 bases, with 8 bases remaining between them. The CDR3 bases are TGTGCCAGCAGCCCAATTTCAGATACGCAGTATTTT. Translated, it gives CASSPISDTQYF.

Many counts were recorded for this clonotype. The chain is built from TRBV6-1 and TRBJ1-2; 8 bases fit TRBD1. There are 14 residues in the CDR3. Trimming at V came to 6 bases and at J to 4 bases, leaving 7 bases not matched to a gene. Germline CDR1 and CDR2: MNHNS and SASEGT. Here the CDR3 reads CASRDNRGFYGYTF. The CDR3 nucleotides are TGTGCCAGCAGAGATAACAGGGGGTTCTATGGCTACACCTTC.

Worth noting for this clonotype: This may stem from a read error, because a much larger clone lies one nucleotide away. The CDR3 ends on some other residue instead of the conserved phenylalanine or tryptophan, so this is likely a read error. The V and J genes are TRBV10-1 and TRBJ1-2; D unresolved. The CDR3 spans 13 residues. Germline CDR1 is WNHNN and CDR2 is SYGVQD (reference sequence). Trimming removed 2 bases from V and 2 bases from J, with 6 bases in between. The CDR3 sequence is CASSEGRNYGYTL. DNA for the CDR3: TGCGCCAGCAGTGAGGGCAGAAACTATGGCTACACCCTC.

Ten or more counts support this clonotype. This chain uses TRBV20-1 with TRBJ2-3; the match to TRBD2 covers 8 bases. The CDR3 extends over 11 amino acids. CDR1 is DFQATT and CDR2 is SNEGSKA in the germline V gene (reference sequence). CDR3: CSGGEEDTQYF. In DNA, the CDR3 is TGCAGCGGGGGGGAGGAAGATACGCAGTATTTT.

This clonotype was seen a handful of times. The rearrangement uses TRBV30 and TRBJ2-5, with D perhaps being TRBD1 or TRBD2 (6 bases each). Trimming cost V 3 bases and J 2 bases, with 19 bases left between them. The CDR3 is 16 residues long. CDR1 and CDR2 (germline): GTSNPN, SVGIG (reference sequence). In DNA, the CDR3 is TGTGCCTGGAGCGGGGGTTTACGGGGGCGACAAGAGACCCAGTACTTC. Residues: CAWSGGLRGRQETQYF.

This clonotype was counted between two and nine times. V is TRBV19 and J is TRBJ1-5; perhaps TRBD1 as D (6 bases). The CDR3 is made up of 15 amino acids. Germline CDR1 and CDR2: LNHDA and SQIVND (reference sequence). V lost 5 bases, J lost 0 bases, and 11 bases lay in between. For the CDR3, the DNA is TGTGCCAGTAGTGTGACAGGAAATAGCAATCAGCCCCAGCATTTT. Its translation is CASSVTGNSNQPQHF.

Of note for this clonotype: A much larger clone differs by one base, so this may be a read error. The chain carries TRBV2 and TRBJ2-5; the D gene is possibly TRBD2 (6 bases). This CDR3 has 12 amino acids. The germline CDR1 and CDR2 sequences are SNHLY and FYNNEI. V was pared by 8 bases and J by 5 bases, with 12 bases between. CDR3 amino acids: CASRDAGETQYF. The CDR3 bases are TGTGCCAGCCGGGACGCGGGGGAGACCCAGTACTTC.

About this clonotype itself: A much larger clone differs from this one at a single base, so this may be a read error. CDR3 region: CSARIDNEELFF. The CDR3 DNA reads TGCAGTGCTAGAATCGACAATGAAGAACTGTTTTTT. The V gene is TRBV20-1, the J gene TRBJ1-4, with unresolved D. The CDR3 totals 12 residues. CDR1 is DFQATT and CDR2 is SNEGSKA in the germline V gene (reference sequence).

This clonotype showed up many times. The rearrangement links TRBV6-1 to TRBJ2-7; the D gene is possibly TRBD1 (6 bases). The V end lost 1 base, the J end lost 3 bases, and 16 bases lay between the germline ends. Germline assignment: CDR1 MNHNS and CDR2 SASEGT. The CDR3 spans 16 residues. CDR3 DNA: TGTGCCAGCAGTGAAGTGGTGGGGCAGGGGCACTACGAGCAGTACTTC. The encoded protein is CASSEVVGQGHYEQYF.

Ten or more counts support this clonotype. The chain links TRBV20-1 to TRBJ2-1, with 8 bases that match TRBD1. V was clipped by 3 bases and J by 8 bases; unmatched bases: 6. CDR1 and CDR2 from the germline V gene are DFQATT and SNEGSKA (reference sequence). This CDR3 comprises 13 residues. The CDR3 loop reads CSARETRGHEQFF. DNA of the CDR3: TGCAGTGCTAGGGAAACCAGGGGGCATGAGCAGTTCTTC.

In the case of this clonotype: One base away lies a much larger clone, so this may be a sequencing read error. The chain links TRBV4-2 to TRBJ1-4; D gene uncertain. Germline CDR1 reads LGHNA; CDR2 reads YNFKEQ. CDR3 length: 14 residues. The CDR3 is CASSRAQGDEKPFF. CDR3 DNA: TGTGCCAGCAGTCGGGCCCAAGGTGATGAAAAACCGTTTTTT.

The CDR3, as DNA: TGTGCCAGCAGCTTAGAGGGGGCGACAAGTCCACCCCTCCACTTT. The encoded protein is CASSLEGATSPPLHF. V is TRBV7-8 and J is TRBJ1-6; 7 nucleotides line up with TRBD1. The CDR3 is made up of 15 amino acids. With V trimmed by 1 base and J by 11 bases, 8 bases remained unmatched. CDR1 and CDR2 from the germline V gene are SGHVS and FQNEAQ.

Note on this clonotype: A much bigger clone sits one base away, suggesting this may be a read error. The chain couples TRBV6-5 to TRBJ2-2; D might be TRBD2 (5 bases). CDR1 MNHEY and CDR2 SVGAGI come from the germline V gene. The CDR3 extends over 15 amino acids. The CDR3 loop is CASSFRSGFPGELSF. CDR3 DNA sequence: TGTGCCAGCAGTTTTCGTTCCGGGTTTCCCGGGGAGCTGTCTTTT.